These 28 T cell receptor beta chains were all obtained from the same sample, sequenced in a study of blood T cell repertoires in COVID-19. Clones were read by immunoSEQ multiplex PCR, and TCRdb kept only the in-frame ones, dropping some. The sample has tens of thousands of clones, more than 75% seen once. Sequenced input: peripheral blood. The receptors come from a human donor with active COVID-19. The donor label of this sample is uncertain.

The chain uses TRBV7-3 and TRBJ2-1, with 10 bases fitting TRBD2. Germline-derived CDR1 and CDR2 are SGHTA and FQGTGA. The CDR3 length is 15 residues. V lost 4 bases to trimming and J lost 5 bases; unmatched junction nucleotides: 5. The CDR3 loop reads CASSSSSGGDNEQFF. The CDR3 coding sequence is TGTGCCAGCAGCTCCTCTAGCGGGGGAGACAATGAGCAGTTCTTC. Full variable domain (missing parts from reference TRBV7-3 and TRBJ2-1): GAGVSQTPSNKVTEKGKYVELRCDPISGHTALYWYRQSLGQGPEFLIYFQGTGAADDSGLPNDRFFAVRPEGSVSTLKIQRTERGDSAVYLCASSSSSGGDNEQFFGPGTRLTVL.

The chain recombines TRBV6-1 with TRBJ1-2; D remains unclear. This CDR3 contains 13 residues. Trimming removed 2 bases from V and 2 bases from J, with 6 bases in between. CDR1 is MNHNS, CDR2 SASEGT, per germline. CDR3 sequence: CASSELQNYGYTF. In DNA, the CDR3 is TGTGCCAGCAGTGAACTACAGAACTATGGCTACACCTTC.

The chain links TRBV10-2 to TRBJ2-3; 10 bases match TRBD2. This CDR3 is 17 amino acids long. The V gene's germline CDR1 is WSHSY and CDR2 SAAADI. The V and J ends lost 6 bases and 6 bases, in that order; junction bases with no gene match: 15. The DNA for the CDR3 is TGCGCCAGCAGGTGGGGGGAGTCTAGCGGGGGACGGGATACGCAGTATTTT. Its translation: CASRWGESSGGRDTQYF.

This chain connects TRBV28 to TRBJ1-2, with 10 bases that match TRBD1. CDR1 MDHEN and CDR2 SYDVKM come from the germline V gene. This CDR3 is 17 amino acids long. With 2 bases clipped from V and 6 bases from J, the junction kept 12 bases outside the gene matches. CDR3 in DNA: TGTGCCAGCAGTTTAAACTTTTGGAGGACAGGGGGTAATGGCTACACCTTC. Translation gives CASSLNFWRTGGNGYTF.

The chain links TRBV7-3 to TRBJ2-7; tentatively, D is TRBD1 (6 bases). The V gene lost 0 bases and the J gene lost 6 bases, with 15 bases spanning the gap. The CDR3 totals 15 residues. Germline values: CDR1 SGHTA, CDR2 FQGTGA. CDR3 in amino acids: CASSLTAGDPSEQYF. In DNA form, the CDR3 reads TGTGCCAGCAGCTTAACGGCAGGGGACCCTTCCGAGCAGTACTTC.

The chain links TRBV27 to TRBJ1-4; 12 nucleotides agree with TRBD1. CDR3 length: 18 amino acids. Germline V gives CDR1 MNHEY, CDR2 SMNVEV (reference sequence). Trimming cost V 4 bases and J 7 bases; bases outside gene matches: 13. CDR3 coding DNA: TGTGCCAGCAGTTCCCCGGGGGACAGGGGGCGGCGGGGTGAAAAACTGTTTTTT. It codes for CASSSPGDRGRRGEKLFF.

CDR3 sequence: CASSIGGRGETQYF. The CDR3 DNA is TGTGCCAGTAGTATCGGTGGCAGGGGGGAGACCCAGTACTTC. The chain is built from TRBV19 and TRBJ2-5; 7 positions match TRBD1. CDR3 size: 14 residues. CDR1 LNHDA and CDR2 SQIVND come from the germline V gene (reference sequence). J was trimmed by 5 bases and V by 3 bases; bases with no gene match: 6.

J is TRBJ1-2 and V is TRBV9; TRBD1 agrees at 8 bases. This CDR3 region has 15 residues. Trimming took 1 base from V and 4 from J; bases not matched to a gene: 6. The germline gives CDR1 SGDLS, CDR2 YYNGEE. The CDR3 nucleotides are TGTGCCAGCAGCGTACAGGGGGCGCAGAGCTATGGCTACACCTTC. Translated, it gives CASSVQGAQSYGYTF.

This clone came up a few times. Other DNA variants within this sample encode the same CDR3. CDR3 region: CASRGGFNTGELFF. As DNA, the CDR3 is TGTGCCAGTAGGGGGGGGTTTAACACCGGGGAGCTGTTTTTT. The chain joins TRBV19 to TRBJ2-2; 7 bases agree with TRBD2. The CDR3 has 14 amino acids. Germline CDR1 and CDR2: LNHDA and SQIVND (reference sequence). Germline trimming cut 6 bases from V and 2 bases from J; bases unmatched to any gene: 3.

This chain uses TRBV3-1 (or the pseudogene TRBV3-2) with TRBJ1-1; 7 positions agree with TRBD1. The CDR3 runs 16 residues. The V segment lost 3 bases and the J segment 3 bases; nucleotides outside the gene matches: 10. From germline, CDR1 is LGHDT and CDR2 YNNKEL (reference sequence). The CDR3 reads CASSQVKGAGDTEAFF. The CDR3 DNA sequence: TGTGCCAGCAGCCAGGTTAAGGGGGCAGGGGACACTGAAGCTTTCTTT.

The chain recombines TRBV7-6 with TRBJ2-1; TRBD1 agrees at 12 bases. V was clipped by 2 bases and J by 3 bases; unmatched bases: 8. The germline gives CDR1 SGHVS, CDR2 FNYEAQ. This CDR3 region has 18 residues. The CDR3 sequence is CASSLRPGQGAVYNEQFF. The CDR3 nucleotides read TGTGCCAGCAGCTTAAGACCGGGACAGGGGGCCGTCTACAATGAGCAGTTCTTC. Looking up the rest from reference TRBV7-6 and TRBJ2-1 gives the full variable domain: GAGVSQSPRYKVTKRGQDVALRCDPISGHVSLYWYRQALGQGPEFLTYFNYEAQQDKSGLPNDRFSAERPEGSISTLTIQRTEQRDSAMYRCASSLRPGQGAVYNEQFFGPGTRLTVL.

This sequence joins TRBV4-1 and TRBJ2-3; D possibly corresponds to TRBD2 (5 bases). Germline V gene sequence: CDR1 MGHRA, CDR2 YSYEKL. This CDR3 comprises 17 residues. Trimming cost V 0 bases and J 1 base, with 14 bases left between them. This chain's CDR3 is CASSQDRGGGRTDTQYF. The CDR3 DNA follows: TGCGCCAGCAGCCAAGACCGTGGAGGCGGGCGCACAGATACGCAGTATTTT.

The genes are TRBV10-2 and TRBJ2-3, with 7 bases identical to TRBD2. The germline CDR1 and CDR2 sequences are WSHSY and SAAADI. CDR3 length equals 15 residues. The ends lost 5 bases at V and 4 bases at J; junction bases unmatched: 9. This CDR3 reads CASSPTGLEADTQYF. The CDR3 region has the DNA TGCGCCAGCAGTCCCACCGGACTAGAGGCAGATACGCAGTATTTT.

The chain uses TRBV4-1 and TRBJ1-3; weak D call: TRBD1 (5 bases). Germline CDR1 is MGHRA and CDR2 is YSYEKL. With 5 bases removed from V and 6 bases from J, the gap between germline ends came to 17 bases. The length of the CDR3 is 15 residues. CDR3 amino acids: CASSTAAGVENTIYF. The CDR3 nucleotides read TGCGCCAGCAGCACCGCCGCGGGGGTGGAAAACACCATATATTTT.

This clone has just a few counts. CDR3: CASSRDQETQYF. The CDR3 DNA reads TGCGCCAGCAGCCGGGACCAAGAGACCCAGTACTTC. The chain uses TRBV5-1 and TRBJ2-5; D gene ambiguous. There are 12 residues in the CDR3. Germline V gene lookup returns CDR1 SGHRS and CDR2 YFSETQ. Deletions cut 4 bases from V and 0 bases from J, with 4 bases between.

The V and J genes are TRBV6-5 and TRBJ2-5; TRBD1 agrees at 11 bases. Germline values: CDR1 MNHEY, CDR2 SVGAGI. The CDR3 has 14 amino acids. The V and J ends lost 4 bases and 5 bases, in that order; junction bases with no gene match: 3. As DNA, the CDR3 is TGTGCCAGCAGTTGGACAGGGGGCGTGGAGACCCAGTACTTC. Translating it yields CASSWTGGVETQYF.

Within the sample, this clone is medium-sized. The chain uses TRBV4-2 and TRBJ1-2; 7 bases align to TRBD1. CDR3 length: 16 amino acids. The germline CDR1 and CDR2 sequences are LGHNA and YNFKEQ. Trimming took 1 base from V and 8 from J; bases not matched to a gene: 13. As DNA, the CDR3 is TGTGCCAGCAGCCAAGCCTCCTCTACAGGGGTGTACGGCTACACCTTC. Its protein is CASSQASSTGVYGYTF.

This clone was seen a few times. The V call is TRBV27, the J call TRBJ2-7, with TRBD1 as a possible D gene (6 bases). V was trimmed by 9 bases and J by 2 bases, leaving 17 bases between them. There are 14 residues in the CDR3. The germline gives CDR1 MNHEY, CDR2 SMNVEV (reference sequence). CDR3 loop: CASKSGTITYEQYF. CDR3 bases: TGTGCCAGTAAGTCTGGGACAATAACCTACGAGCAGTACTTC.

The CDR3 DNA sequence: TGTGCCAGCAGTGACCTAGCGTCGGTCGCAGATACGCAGTATTTT. Its protein product is CASSDLASVADTQYF. The V call is TRBV2, the J call TRBJ2-3; possible D gene TRBD2, 6 bases. The V gene lost 3 bases and the J gene lost 4 bases, with 14 bases spanning the gap. This CDR3 region has 15 residues. Germline CDR1 is SNHLY and CDR2 is FYNNEI.

The chain carries TRBV7-8 and TRBJ2-1; D is uncertain. The CDR3 runs to 14 residues. The ends were cut back, 5 bases at V and 4 bases at J, with 12 bases in the middle. Germline loops: CDR1 SGHVS, CDR2 FQNEAQ. The CDR3, as DNA: TGTGCCAGCAGCCTGTTTTACCGGTACAATGAGCAGTTCTTC. Residues: CASSLFYRYNEQFF. Using reference TRBV7-8 and TRBJ2-1 for the parts outside the CDR3, the full variable domain is GAGVSQSPRYKVAKRGQDVALRCDPISGHVSLFWYQQALGQGPEFLTYFQNEAQLDKSGLPSDRFFAERPEGSVSTLKIQRTQQEDSAVYLCASSLFYRYNEQFFGPGTRLTVL.

The rearrangement uses TRBV4-1 and TRBJ1-1; D is unclear. CDR1 is MGHRA and CDR2 is YSYEKL in the germline V gene. The CDR3 length is 18 residues. The germline V and J ends were trimmed by 0 bases and 6 bases, with 23 bases remaining between them. CDR3 coding DNA: TGCGCCAGCAGCCAAGACCCCACGGGAGGGTGGTTTGGGGCTGAAGCTTTCTTT. Residues: CASSQDPTGGWFGAEAFF.

The chain employs TRBV12-3 or TRBV12-4 and TRBJ1-1; D is undetermined. V lost 6 bases to trimming and J lost 0 bases, with 8 bases between them. This CDR3 comprises 13 residues. CDR3 amino acids: CASSATVNTEAFF. CDR3 nucleotides: TGTGCCAGCAGCGCCACAGTGAACACTGAAGCTTTCTTT.

The chain combines TRBV18 with TRBJ2-2; 9 bases map to TRBD1. V lost 2 bases, J lost 6 bases, and 13 bases stayed unmatched. Per germline, CDR1 KGHSH and CDR2 LQKENI. The CDR3 extends over 18 amino acids. The CDR3 DNA sequence: TGTGCCAGCTCACCAAATAGGCCGGGACAGGGAGTGTCCGGGGAGCTGTTTTTT. Residues: CASSPNRPGQGVSGELFF.

The rearrangement joins TRBV9 to TRBJ2-1, with 11 bases fitting TRBD2. The V gene end was trimmed by 5 bases and the J gene end by 9 bases; junction bases not matched to a gene: 10. Germline CDR1 reads SGDLS; CDR2 reads YYNGEE. This CDR3 contains 15 residues. CDR3 coding DNA: TGTGCCAGCAGTGGGGGGACTAGCGGTCCTGGTGAGCAGTTCTTC. Residues: CASSGGTSGPGEQFF. Full variable domain (missing parts from reference TRBV9 and TRBJ2-1): DSGVTQTPKHLITATGQRVTLRCSPRSGDLSVYWYQQSLDQGLQFLIQYYNGEERAKGNILERFSAQQFPDLHSELNLSSLELGDSALYFCASSGGTSGPGEQFFGPGTRLTVL.

J is TRBJ1-1 and V is TRBV5-4; D not resolved. V lost 0 bases, J lost 1 base, and 10 bases lay in between. This CDR3 is built from 15 residues. The germline V gene encodes CDR1 SGHNT and CDR2 YYREEE (reference sequence). This chain's CDR3 is CASSLGRSTNTEAFF. The CDR3 region has the DNA TGTGCCAGCAGCTTGGGTAGATCTACGAACACTGAAGCTTTCTTT.

The V gene is TRBV7-2, the J gene TRBJ1-3; D is ambiguous. Trimming shortened V by 4 bases and J by 4 bases, and 8 bases separated the two germline ends. The CDR3 runs to 13 residues. The germline V gene has CDR1 SGHTA and CDR2 FQGNSA. The CDR3 loop is CASSSLFGNTIYF. CDR3 DNA sequence: TGTGCCAGCAGCTCTCTCTTCGGAAACACCATATATTTT.

The V call is TRBV20-1, the J call TRBJ1-1; perhaps TRBD1 as D (6 bases). Trimming removed 3 bases at V and 4 bases at J, with 18 bases between. The germline CDR1 and CDR2 sequences are DFQATT and SNEGSKA (reference sequence). This CDR3 has 15 residues. Here the CDR3 reads CSASRDSGGGTEAFF. Written as DNA, the CDR3 is TGCAGTGCTAGTAGGGACTCGGGAGGGGGCACTGAAGCTTTCTTT.

The chain has TRBV9 and TRBJ1-1; D ambiguous. The V end was cut by 4 bases, the J end by 1 base, with 11 bases between. CDR1 SGDLS and CDR2 YYNGEE come from the germline V gene. The CDR3 is made up of 14 amino acids. The CDR3 region has the DNA TGTGCCAGCAGCCCGATCCGGGAGAACACTGAAGCTTTCTTT. Protein: CASSPIRENTEAFF.